This T cell receptor beta chain comes out of a study of blood T cell repertoires in COVID-19. For the study at large: T cells, B-cell-depleted T cells, or PBMCs supplied cDNA or gDNA.

In the study's own analysis: The authors estimated nucleated cell counts from reference gene primer amplification. Sequenced by immunoSEQ multiplex PCR; TCRdb stores in-frame clones only, minus some. The V and J calls and clone size were taken over from that table, and D and trimming were inferred from the DNA. This table has 210,000 or so clones, roughly four fifths appearing once. This CDR3 region has 12 residues. V dropped 2 bases and J dropped 5 bases, with 5 bases sitting between them. The germline CDR1 and CDR2 sequences are MDHEN and SYDVKM. The chain recombines TRBV28 with TRBJ2-3; TRBD1 might be the D (5 bases). Sequencing input: peripheral blood. The sequence came from a man aged 45-65 years who had recovered from COVID-19. CDR3 nucleotides: TGTGCCAGCAGTTTAAGGGGAGATACGCAGTATTTT. Translated: CASSLRGDTQYF.